The 31 T cell receptor beta chains presented below share a single source sample, sequenced in a study of CXCR3-negative and CXCR3-positive naive CD8 T cells. UMI-tagged TRB cDNA libraries were built via 5' RACE. TCRdb re-called the 5' RACE reads and gives one entry per CDR3 protein, without DNA. This specimen shows 5,000 to 6,500 distinct CDR3 sequences; the ten leading clones hold 1.5% to 2%. Sequencing input: naive CXCR3- CD8+ T cells from blood. Subset reported: CD45RO-CCR7+CD27+CD95- naive CD8+ T cells lacking CXCR3 (TNR3-). These receptors all come from a human donor in good health. Some clones in this sample may be carry-over from other donors' samples.

Measured by frequency, this clonotype is medium-sized. This chain uses TRBV4-1 with TRBJ2-1; TCRdb indicates TRBD1, and absent DNA this call remains unverified. The length of the CDR3 is 14 residues. Germline CDR1 reads MGHRA; CDR2 reads YSYEKL. This CDR3 is CASSQRTAYNEQFF.

The chain's CDR3 is CASSTSDPSYEQYF. The chain employs TRBV12-3 or TRBV12-4 and TRBJ2-7. The CDR3 is 14 residues long.

This clonotype registers medium-sized (0.01 to 0.1%) by frequency. CDR3: CASSPWSDSNEKLFF. V is TRBV25-1 and J is TRBJ1-4; as DNA is missing, the TRBD1 call by TCRdb cannot be tested. The CDR3 has 15 amino acids. In germline, CDR1 is MGHDK, CDR2 SYGVNS.

The chain joins TRBV10-3 to TRBJ2-1; checking the TCRdb D call of TRBD2 is not possible without DNA. Germline CDR1 and CDR2: ENHRY and SYGVKD. CDR3 length: 14 residues. CDR3 sequence: CAISPGLADDEQFF.

J is TRBJ1-1 and V is TRBV5-1. CDR3 length: 16 residues. The V gene's germline CDR1 is SGHRS and CDR2 YFSETQ. CDR3 amino acids: CASSFDFLATNTEAFF.

The CDR3 protein is CASSYDSGRPDEQFF. The chain uses TRBV6-2 or TRBV6-3 and TRBJ2-1; absent DNA, TCRdb's TRBD2 call cannot be checked. The CDR3 spans 15 residues. Germline values: CDR1 MNHEY, CDR2 SVGEGT.

This clonotype is classed as medium-sized by frequency. V and J are TRBV25-1 and TRBJ2-2. The CDR3 has 14 amino acids. CDR1 is MGHDK, CDR2 SYGVNS, per germline. CDR3 region: CASTFRSDTGELFF.

This chain links TRBV4-1 with TRBJ2-4; TCRdb names TRBD2, which stays unverified in the absence of DNA. Germline CDR1 and CDR2: MGHRA and YSYEKL. The CDR3 runs 16 residues. The CDR3 reads CASSQVEGLAKNIQYF.

The chain employs TRBV6-1 and TRBJ2-5; TCRdb reports TRBD2, a call that lacks DNA to check it against. Germline V gene data show CDR1 as MNHNS and CDR2 as SASEGT. This CDR3 has 16 residues. CDR3 in amino acids: CASSQDSGSLGETQYF.

The V and J genes are TRBV3-1 and TRBJ1-5. Germline CDR1 is LGHDT and CDR2 is YNNKEL (reference sequence). The CDR3 covers 16 residues. CDR3 in amino acids: CASSQGRAYSNQPQHF. Using reference TRBV3-1 and TRBJ1-5 for the parts outside the CDR3, the full variable domain is DTAVSQTPKYLVTQMGNDKSIKCEQNLGHDTMYWYKQDSKKFLKIMFSYNNKELIINETVPNRFSPKSPDKAHLNLHINSLELGDSAVYFCASSQGRAYSNQPQHFGDGTRLSIL.

This CDR3 is CAIALQSTGWTKYRGDNEAFF. The chain is built from TRBV25-1 and TRBJ1-1; the TRBD1 assignment by TCRdb is unverifiable without DNA. Germline V gene sequence: CDR1 MGHDK, CDR2 SYGVNS. This CDR3 is built from 21 residues.

This clonotype ranks as medium-sized in terms of frequency. The chain has TRBV5-1 and TRBJ2-1; with no DNA, the TCRdb D assignment of TRBD2 cannot be verified. The germline V gene has CDR1 SGHRS and CDR2 YFSETQ. The CDR3 extends over 15 amino acids. CDR3 amino acids: CASSSTSGLYNEQFF.

The chain links TRBV11-1 to TRBJ2-1; absent DNA, TCRdb's TRBD1 call cannot be checked. The CDR3 totals 17 residues. Per the germline V gene, CDR1 is SGHAT and CDR2 is FQDESV (reference sequence). CDR3 in amino acids: CASSWPPPGQGYNEQFF. The variable domain in full, completed from reference TRBV11-1 and TRBJ2-1, reads EAEVAQSPRYKITEKSQAVAFWCDPISGHATLYWYRQILGQGPELLVQFQDESVVDDSQLPKDRFSAERLKGVDSTLKIQPAELGDSAMYLCASSWPPPGQGYNEQFFGPGTRLTVL.

Frequency places this clonotype as medium-sized (0.01 to 0.1%). This sequence joins TRBV14 and TRBJ2-7; no DNA is available, so the TRBD2 call from TCRdb remains unchecked. Germline V CDR1 and CDR2: SGHDN, FVKESK. The CDR3 runs to 17 residues. The CDR3 spells CASSQGIEGLPLYEQYF.

The CDR3 here is CASVFQGSDTEAFF. V gene TRBV6-5 combines with J gene TRBJ1-1; TCRdb's D gene call, TRBD1, goes unchecked for lack of DNA. The germline CDR1 and CDR2 sequences are MNHEY and SVGAGI. The CDR3 consists of 14 residues.

The chain has TRBV7-8 and TRBJ2-5. CDR1 SGHVS and CDR2 FQNEAQ come from the germline V gene. This CDR3 is 14 amino acids long. The CDR3 protein is CASSTETGFETQYF.

This clonotype is identified as medium-sized (0.01 to 0.1%) from frequency. The J gene is TRBJ2-1, the V gene TRBV29-1; TCRdb indicates TRBD1, and absent DNA this call remains unverified. The CDR3 covers 14 residues. Germline loops: CDR1 SQVTM, CDR2 ANQGSEA. CDR3 amino acids: CSVEPPGIYNEQFF.

V gene TRBV4-1 combines with J gene TRBJ2-7. Germline loops: CDR1 MGHRA, CDR2 YSYEKL. This CDR3 comprises 14 residues. The CDR3 loop is CASSQGRGSYEQYF.

This clonotype registers medium-sized (0.01 to 0.1%) by frequency. This chain joins TRBV20-1 and TRBJ2-7. The length of the CDR3 is 13 residues. From germline, CDR1 is DFQATT and CDR2 SNEGSKA (reference sequence). CDR3 loop: CSARGQSSYEQYF.

The chain recombines TRBV4-1 with TRBJ1-1. There are 14 residues in the CDR3. Germline V lookup: CDR1 MGHRA, CDR2 YSYEKL. CDR3 sequence reads: CASSQGVVENEAFF.

This sequence joins TRBV6-6 and TRBJ2-3; there is no DNA to check the TCRdb D call of TRBD1. CDR3 length equals 15 residues. Germline-derived CDR1 and CDR2 are MNHNY and SVGAGI (reference sequence). CDR3 loop: CASSYSGGGADTQYF.

The CDR3 region is CATSRGLVGKSQETQYF. V is TRBV15 and J is TRBJ2-5; TCRdb's D gene call, TRBD1, goes unchecked for lack of DNA. CDR3 length: 17 residues. In germline, CDR1 is LNHNV, CDR2 YYDKDF (reference sequence).

V usage is TRBV7-9 and J usage is TRBJ2-1; the TRBD2 assignment by TCRdb is unverifiable without DNA. Germline CDR1 SEHNR, CDR2 FQNEAQ (reference sequence). The CDR3 loop spans 20 amino acids. Here the CDR3 reads CASSLPRLAGGRGSYNEQFF.

CDR3 amino acids: CASTGTGELFF. The gene calls are TRBV19 and TRBJ2-2; TCRdb proposes TRBD1, but this gene call is untestable without DNA. CDR3 length: 11 residues. The germline gives CDR1 LNHDA, CDR2 SQIVND (reference sequence).

This chain uses TRBV5-4 with TRBJ2-1. This CDR3 contains 16 residues. Germline values: CDR1 SGHNT, CDR2 YYREEE (reference sequence). CDR3 amino acids: CASSLAAGVPYNEQFF.

This clonotype ranks as medium-sized in terms of frequency. The genes are TRBV29-1 and TRBJ1-2. This CDR3 has 12 residues. The V gene's germline CDR1 is SQVTM and CDR2 ANQGSEA. The CDR3 protein is CSADPELYGYTF.

The rearrangement joins TRBV19 to TRBJ1-4. CDR3 length: 14 residues. Germline loops: CDR1 LNHDA, CDR2 SQIVND (reference sequence). The chain's CDR3 is CASSIGSGNEKLFF.

J is TRBJ2-3 and V is TRBV7-2; the TCRdb call, TRBD2, lacks DNA for checking. CDR3 length: 20 residues. CDR1 and CDR2 from the germline V gene are SGHTA and FQGNSA. CDR3: CASSLWVAGLAGAVTDTQYF.

Measured by frequency, this clonotype is medium-sized. The V and J genes are TRBV20-1 and TRBJ2-7; as DNA is missing, the TRBD2 call by TCRdb cannot be tested. CDR3 size: 15 residues. From germline, CDR1 is DFQATT and CDR2 SNEGSKA (reference sequence). The CDR3: CSASDWEASSYEQYF.

This chain uses TRBV29-1 with TRBJ1-2. Germline CDR1 is SQVTM and CDR2 is ANQGSEA. The CDR3 is 13 residues long. CDR3 residues: CSTTGGQDYGYTF.

The rearrangement links TRBV2 to TRBJ1-1; TCRdb's assignment of TRBD1 cannot be checked, as there is no DNA. Germline V gene data show CDR1 as SNHLY and CDR2 as FYNNEI. The CDR3 has 11 residues. CDR3 in amino acids: CASIKTPANFF.